This TCR beta chain derives from a study of brain metastases from non-small cell lung cancer. In germline, CDR1 is GTSNPN, CDR2 SVGIG (reference sequence). V was pared by 1 base and J by 4 bases, with 7 bases between. This CDR3 contains 13 residues. The study, taken as a whole, reports: TCR repertoires overlapped largely between brain metastases and matched primaries. Compared with primary tumors, brain metastases showed less T-cell infiltration.

Using immunoSEQ multiplex PCR, the repertoire was profiled, and TCRdb retains in-frame clones only, with some absent. Found here are over 12,000 clones, approximately 82% of them singletons; the top ten hold about 8%. This clone has a single count. Its antigen is as yet unknown. The origin of this receptor is a donor aged 40 or over with non-small cell lung cancer. Sequences were obtained from primary lung tumor tissue. The chain joins TRBV30 to TRBJ1-4; D unclear. For the CDR3, the DNA is TGTGCCTGGAGTGACAGTGGTAATGAAAAACTGTTTTTT. This encodes CAWSDSGNEKLFF.